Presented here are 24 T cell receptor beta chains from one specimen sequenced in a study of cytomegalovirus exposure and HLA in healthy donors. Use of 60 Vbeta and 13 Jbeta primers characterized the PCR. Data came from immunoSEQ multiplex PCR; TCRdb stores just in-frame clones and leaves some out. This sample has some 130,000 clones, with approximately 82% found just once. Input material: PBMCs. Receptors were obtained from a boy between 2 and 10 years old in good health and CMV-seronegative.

DNA of the CDR3: TGTGCCAGCAGTTACCCCTACGGCACTGAAGCTTTCTTT. Its translation is CASSYPYGTEAFF. The genes are TRBV6-5 and TRBJ1-1; D gene uncertain. CDR1 and CDR2 (germline): MNHEY, SVGAGI. V lost 2 bases to trimming and J lost 4 bases, with 8 bases between them. This CDR3 is 13 amino acids long.

As DNA, the CDR3 is TGTGCCAGCAGCAGTGACAGGGGCGGAAATCAGCCCCAGCATTTT. Encoded protein: CASSSDRGGNQPQHF. The gene calls are TRBV7-9 and TRBJ1-5; the match to TRBD1 covers 8 bases. The J segment lost 4 bases and the V segment lost 5 bases, leaving 7 bases of the junction unmatched. Germline CDR1 and CDR2: SEHNR and FQNEAQ (reference sequence). This CDR3 has 15 residues.

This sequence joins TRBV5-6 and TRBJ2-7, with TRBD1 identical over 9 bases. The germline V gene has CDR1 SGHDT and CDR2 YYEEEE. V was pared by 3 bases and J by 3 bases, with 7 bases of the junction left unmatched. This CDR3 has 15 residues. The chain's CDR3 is CASSSPGTGIYEQYF. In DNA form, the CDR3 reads TGTGCCAGCAGCTCGCCCGGGACAGGGATCTACGAGCAGTACTTC.

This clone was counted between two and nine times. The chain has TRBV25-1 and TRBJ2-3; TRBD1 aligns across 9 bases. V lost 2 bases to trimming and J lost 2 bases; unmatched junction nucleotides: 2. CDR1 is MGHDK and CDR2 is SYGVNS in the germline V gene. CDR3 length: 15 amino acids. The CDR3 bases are TGTGCCAGCAGTGAAGGGGACAGGGACACAGATACGCAGTATTTT. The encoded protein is CASSEGDRDTDTQYF. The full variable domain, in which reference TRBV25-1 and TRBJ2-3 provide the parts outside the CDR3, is EADIYQTPRYLVIGTGKKITLECSQTMGHDKMYWYQQDPGMELHLIHYSYGVNSTEKGDLSSESTVSRIRTEHFPLTLESARPSHTSQYLCASSEGDRDTDTQYFGPGTRLTVL.

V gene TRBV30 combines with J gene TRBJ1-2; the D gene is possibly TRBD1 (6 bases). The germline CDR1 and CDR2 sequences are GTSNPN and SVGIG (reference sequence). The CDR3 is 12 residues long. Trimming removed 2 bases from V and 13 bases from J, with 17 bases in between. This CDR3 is CAWSSGTPPCTF. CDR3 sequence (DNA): TGTGCCTGGAGTAGTGGGACACCCCCATGCACCTTC.

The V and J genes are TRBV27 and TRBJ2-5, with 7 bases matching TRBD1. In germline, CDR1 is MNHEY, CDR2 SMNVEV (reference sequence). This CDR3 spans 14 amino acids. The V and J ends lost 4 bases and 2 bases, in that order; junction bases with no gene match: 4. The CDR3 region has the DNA TGTGCCAGCAGTTCCCGACAGGGACAAGAGACCCAGTACTTC. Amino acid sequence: CASSSRQGQETQYF.

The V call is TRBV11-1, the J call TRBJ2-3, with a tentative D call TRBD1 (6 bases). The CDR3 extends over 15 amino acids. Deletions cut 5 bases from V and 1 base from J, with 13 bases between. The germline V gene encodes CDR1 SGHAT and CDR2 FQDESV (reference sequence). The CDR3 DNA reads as TGTGCCAGCAGCCGCCTAGGACAGCGCACAGATACGCAGTATTTT. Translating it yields CASSRLGQRTDTQYF.

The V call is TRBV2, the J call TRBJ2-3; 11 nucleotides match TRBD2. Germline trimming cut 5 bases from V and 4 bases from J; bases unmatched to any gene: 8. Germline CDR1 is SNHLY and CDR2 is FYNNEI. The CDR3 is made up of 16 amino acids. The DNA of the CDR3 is TGTGCCAGCAGTTCGGGACTAGCGGAATATTCAGATACGCAGTATTTT. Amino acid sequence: CASSSGLAEYSDTQYF.

The CDR3 DNA reads as TGCGCCAGCAGGGGGACGACAGGGGAGAACACTGAAGCTTTCTTT. Its translation: CASRGTTGENTEAFF. This sequence joins TRBV10-2 and TRBJ1-1; TRBD1 aligns across 8 bases. Germline lookup yields CDR1 WSHSY and CDR2 SAAADI. This CDR3 spans 15 amino acids. With V trimmed by 6 bases and J by 1 base, 7 bases remained unmatched.

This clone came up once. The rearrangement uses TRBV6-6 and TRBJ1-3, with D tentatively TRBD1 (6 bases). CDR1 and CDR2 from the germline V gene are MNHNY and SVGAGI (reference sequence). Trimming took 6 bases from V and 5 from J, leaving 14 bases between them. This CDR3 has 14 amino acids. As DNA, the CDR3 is TGTGCCAGCAGGGGGGGGGCGCAAAGAAACACCATATATTTT. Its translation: CASRGGAQRNTIYF.

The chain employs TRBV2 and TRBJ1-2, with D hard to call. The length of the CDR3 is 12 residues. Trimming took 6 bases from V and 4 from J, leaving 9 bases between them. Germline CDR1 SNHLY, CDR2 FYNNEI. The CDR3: CASSSGFYGYTF. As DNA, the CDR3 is TGTGCCAGCAGCTCGGGGTTCTATGGCTACACCTTC.

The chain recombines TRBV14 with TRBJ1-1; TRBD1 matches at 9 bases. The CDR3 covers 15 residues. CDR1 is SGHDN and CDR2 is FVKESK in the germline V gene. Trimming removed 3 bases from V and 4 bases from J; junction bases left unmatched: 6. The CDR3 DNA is TGTGCCAGCAGCCAGGGGACAGGGTTGGGCACTGAAGCTTTCTTT. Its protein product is CASSQGTGLGTEAFF.

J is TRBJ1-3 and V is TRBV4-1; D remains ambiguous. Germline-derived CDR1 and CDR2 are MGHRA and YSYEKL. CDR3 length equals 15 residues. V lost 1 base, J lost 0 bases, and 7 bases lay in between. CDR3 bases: TGCGCCAGCAGCCAAGGGTACAACTCTGGAAACACCATATATTTT. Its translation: CASSQGYNSGNTIYF.

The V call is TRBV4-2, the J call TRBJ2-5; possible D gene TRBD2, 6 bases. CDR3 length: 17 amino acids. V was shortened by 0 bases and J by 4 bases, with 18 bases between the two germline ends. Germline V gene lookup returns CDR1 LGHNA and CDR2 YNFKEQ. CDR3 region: CASSQEPSGSLLETQYF. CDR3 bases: TGTGCCAGCAGCCAAGAGCCGTCCGGGAGCCTTCTAGAGACCCAGTACTTC.

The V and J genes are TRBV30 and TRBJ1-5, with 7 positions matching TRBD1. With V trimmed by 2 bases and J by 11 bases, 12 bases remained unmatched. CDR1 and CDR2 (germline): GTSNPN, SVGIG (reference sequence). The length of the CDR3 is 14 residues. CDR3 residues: CAWSRDSQRVAQHF. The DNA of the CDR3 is TGTGCCTGGAGTAGGGACAGCCAACGGGTGGCCCAGCATTTT.

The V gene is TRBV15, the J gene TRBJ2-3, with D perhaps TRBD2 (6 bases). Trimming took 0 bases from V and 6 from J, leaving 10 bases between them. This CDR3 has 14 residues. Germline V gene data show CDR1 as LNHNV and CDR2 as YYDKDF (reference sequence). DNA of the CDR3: TGTGCCACCAGCAGAGATGGCGGGGACGATACGCAGTATTTT. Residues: CATSRDGGDDTQYF. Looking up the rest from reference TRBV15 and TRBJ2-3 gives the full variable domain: DAMVIQNPRYQVTQFGKPVTLSCSQTLNHNVMYWYQQKSSQAPKLLFHYYDKDFNNEADTPDNFQSRRPNTSFCFLDIRSPGLGDTAMYLCATSRDGGDDTQYFGPGTRLTVL.

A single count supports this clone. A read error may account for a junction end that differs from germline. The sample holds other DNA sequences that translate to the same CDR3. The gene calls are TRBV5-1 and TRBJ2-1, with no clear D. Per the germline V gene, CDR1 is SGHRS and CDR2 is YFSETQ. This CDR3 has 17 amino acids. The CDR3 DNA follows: TGTGCCAGCAGCTTAACGGCCCCAGCTCTAGGCGTCGATGAGCAGTTCTTC. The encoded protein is CASSLTAPALGVDEQFF.

CDR3 nucleotide sequence: TGTGCCAGCAGCCCATTACTCCCGAACACCGGGGAGCTGTTTTTT. Translating it yields CASSPLLPNTGELFF. The rearrangement joins TRBV6-6 to TRBJ2-2, with D hard to call. Per germline, CDR1 MNHNY and CDR2 SVGAGI (reference sequence). V was cut by 6 bases and J by 0 bases, with 11 bases left in between. The CDR3 extends over 15 amino acids.

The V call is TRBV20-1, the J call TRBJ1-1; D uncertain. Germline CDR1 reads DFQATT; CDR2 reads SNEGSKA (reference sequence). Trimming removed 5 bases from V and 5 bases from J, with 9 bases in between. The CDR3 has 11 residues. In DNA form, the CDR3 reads TGCAGTGCTCTGCAACAGACTGAAGCTTTCTTT. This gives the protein CSALQQTEAFF.

CDR3 sequence reads: CATFGAQNTEAFF. The CDR3 nucleotides read TGTGCCACATTTGGGGCCCAGAACACTGAAGCTTTCTTT. V and J are TRBV19 and TRBJ1-1, with D perhaps TRBD1 (5 bases). CDR1 is LNHDA, CDR2 SQIVND, per germline (reference sequence). The CDR3 contains 13 residues. V was shortened by 10 bases and J by 1 base, with 13 bases between the two germline ends.

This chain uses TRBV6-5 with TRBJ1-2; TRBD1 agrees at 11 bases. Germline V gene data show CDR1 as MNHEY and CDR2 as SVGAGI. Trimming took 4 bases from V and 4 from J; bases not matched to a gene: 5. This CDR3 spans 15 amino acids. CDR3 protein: CASSSRDRGIYGYTF. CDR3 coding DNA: TGTGCCAGCAGTTCCCGGGACAGGGGGATCTATGGCTACACCTTC.

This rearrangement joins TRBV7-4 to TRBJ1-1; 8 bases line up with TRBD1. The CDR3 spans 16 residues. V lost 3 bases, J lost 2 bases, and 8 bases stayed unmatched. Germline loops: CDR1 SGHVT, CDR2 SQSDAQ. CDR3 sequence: CASSFNSGTGNTEAFF. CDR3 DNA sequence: TGTGCCAGCAGCTTTAACTCCGGGACAGGAAACACTGAAGCTTTCTTT.

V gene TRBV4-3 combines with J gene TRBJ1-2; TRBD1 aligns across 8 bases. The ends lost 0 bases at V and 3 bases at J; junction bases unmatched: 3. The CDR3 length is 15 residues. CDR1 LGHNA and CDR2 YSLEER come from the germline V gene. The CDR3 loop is CASSQDPTGDYGYTF. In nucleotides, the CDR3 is TGCGCCAGCAGCCAAGATCCGACAGGGGACTATGGCTACACCTTC.

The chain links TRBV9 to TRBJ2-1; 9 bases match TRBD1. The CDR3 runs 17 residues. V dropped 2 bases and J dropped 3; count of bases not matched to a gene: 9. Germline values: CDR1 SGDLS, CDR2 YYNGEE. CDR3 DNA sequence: TGTGCCAGCAGCGTTGCTCCCGGGACAGGGAACTACAATGAGCAGTTCTTC. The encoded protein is CASSVAPGTGNYNEQFF.